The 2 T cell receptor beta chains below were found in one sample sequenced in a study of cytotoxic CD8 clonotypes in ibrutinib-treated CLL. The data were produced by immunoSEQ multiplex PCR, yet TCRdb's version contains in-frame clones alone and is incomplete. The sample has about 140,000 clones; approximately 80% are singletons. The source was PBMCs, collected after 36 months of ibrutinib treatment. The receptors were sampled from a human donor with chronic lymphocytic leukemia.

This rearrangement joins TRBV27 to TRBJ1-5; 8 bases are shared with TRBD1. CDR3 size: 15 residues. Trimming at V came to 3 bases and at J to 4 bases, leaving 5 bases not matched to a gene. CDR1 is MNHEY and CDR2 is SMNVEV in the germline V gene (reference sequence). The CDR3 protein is CASSFRRTGNQPQHF. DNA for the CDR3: TGTGCCAGCAGTTTTCGTAGGACAGGGAATCAGCCCCAGCATTTT.

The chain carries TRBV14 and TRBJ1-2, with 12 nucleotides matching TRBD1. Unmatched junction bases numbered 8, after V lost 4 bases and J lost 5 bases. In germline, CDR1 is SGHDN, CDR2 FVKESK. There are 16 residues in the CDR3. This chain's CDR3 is CASSPGTGGYGYGYTF. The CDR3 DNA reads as TGTGCCAGCAGCCCAGGGACAGGGGGCTATGGGTATGGCTACACCTTC. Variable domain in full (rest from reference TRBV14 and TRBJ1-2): EAGVTQFPSHSVIEKGQTVTLRCDPISGHDNLYWYRRVMGKEIKFLLHFVKESKQDESGMPNNRFLAERTGGTYSTLKVQPAELEDSGVYFCASSPGTGGYGYGYTFGSGTRLTVV.